These T cell receptor beta chains were read from a single sample in a study of blood T cell repertoires in COVID-19. TCRdb keeps only in-frame clones here, not all; method: immunoSEQ multiplex PCR. Here the sample spans around 25,000 clones, around four fifths being singletons. Input material: peripheral blood. Receptor source: a man older than 75 with active or convalescent COVID-19. Each CDR3 is given with its conserved first and last residue. Fields, in order: CDR3 protein, CDR3 DNA, D gene, clone size, J gene, V gene. D genes are given only for firm matches. Not all rows give a size; the values are once, few, many and, for expanded clones, a class.

CASGGTSGDEQFF,TGTGCCAGCGGGGGGACTAGCGGCGATGAGCAGTTCTTC,TRBD2,.,TRBJ2-1,TRBV11-1
CASSQGVFDTQYF,TGCGCCAGCAGCCAAGGCGTGTTCGATACGCAGTATTTT,.,.,TRBJ2-3,TRBV4-1
CASSQDRRPWGYTF,TGCGCCAGCAGCCAGGACAGACGGCCCTGGGGCTACACCTTC,.,few,TRBJ1-2,TRBV4-3
CASSLLAEDYEQYF,TGCGCCAGCAGCTTGCTAGCGGAGGACTACGAGCAGTACTTC,TRBD2,.,TRBJ2-7,TRBV5-1
CASSLVSGRKSTDTQYF,TGTGCCAGCAGCTTGGTCTCCGGGAGGAAGAGCACAGATACGCAGTATTTT,TRBD2,.,TRBJ2-3,TRBV5-4
CASSSTQGAYNSPLHF,TGTGCCAGCAGTTCGACACAGGGGGCGTATAATTCACCCCTCCACTTT,TRBD1,few,TRBJ1-6,TRBV28
CASSPPLRGGRGQETQYF,TGTGCCAGCTCACCCCCCCTGAGGGGCGGGAGGGGCCAAGAGACCCAGTACTTC,TRBD2,.,TRBJ2-5,TRBV18
CASSLMTGLYTGELFF,TGTGCCAGCAGCTTAATGACAGGCTTATACACCGGGGAGCTGTTTTTT,.,once,TRBJ2-2,TRBV7-3
CASSLDRGYSPLHF,TGTGCCAGCAGCCTTGACAGGGGGTACTCACCCCTCCACTTT,TRBD1,.,TRBJ1-6,TRBV28
CASSQSSEQYF,TGTGCCAGCAGCCAATCTTCCGAGCAGTACTTC,.,.,TRBJ2-7,TRBV3-1/TRBV3-2
CASSYSTSGGTGELFF,TGTGCCAGCAGTTACTCAACTAGCGGGGGTACCGGGGAGCTGTTTTTT,TRBD2,once,TRBJ2-2,TRBV6-2/TRBV6-3
CASSLKAYNEQFF,TGTGCCAGCAGCCTCAAAGCATACAATGAGCAGTTCTTC,.,few,TRBJ2-1,TRBV13
CASSYSGGGKRINTEAFF,TGTGCCAGCAGTTACTCGGGCGGGGGAAAAAGAATAAACACTGAAGCTTTCTTT,.,once,TRBJ1-1,TRBV6-2/TRBV6-3
CASSQDPTGSYEQYF,TGTGCCAGCAGCCAAGATCCCACAGGCTCCTACGAGCAGTACTTC,.,.,TRBJ2-7,TRBV3-1/TRBV3-2
CASSEGGGPYGYTF,TGTGCCAGCAGTGAAGGTGGGGGCCCCTATGGCTACACCTTC,.,.,TRBJ1-2,TRBV25-1
CASSPELAGGYNEQFF,TGTGCCAGCAGCCCCGAACTAGCGGGGGGATACAATGAGCAGTTCTTC,TRBD2,.,TRBJ2-1,TRBV9